Following are 25 T cell receptor beta chains from one sample sequenced in a study of CD8 T cells in ankylosing spondylitis. Whole-study results and caveats: Made up of eight or nine highly homologous variants, a TCR beta motif appeared characteristic of ankylosing spondylitis blood.

These TCRs' antigens remain unknown. TCRdb fed the 5' RACE reads into MiXCR, producing one record per CDR3 protein. Counted here are a few hundred thousand distinct CDR3 sequences, around 24% occurring once; the ten biggest clones make up around 17%. Material for sequencing was blood, either unsorted or a sorted T cell fraction (not recorded which). The receptors shown here come from a male donor with ankylosing spondylitis.

This clonotype was observed many times. This chain joins TRBV20-1 and TRBJ2-5; weak D call: TRBD2 (6 bases). Germline CDR1 DFQATT, CDR2 SNEGSKA (reference sequence). V was trimmed by 4 bases and J by 1 base, leaving 10 bases between them. CDR3 length: 13 amino acids. CDR3 residues: CSAKRDFQETQYF. DNA for the CDR3: TGCAGTGCTAAAAGGGACTTCCAAGAGACCCAGTACTTC.

The rearrangement uses TRBV20-1 and TRBJ1-1; the D is unclear. The germline V gene has CDR1 DFQATT and CDR2 SNEGSKA (reference sequence). The CDR3 has 9 amino acids. V was clipped by 7 bases and J by 2 bases, with 2 bases between them. The CDR3 region has the DNA TGCAGTGTTAACACTGAAGCTTTCTTT. It encodes CSVNTEAFF.

This clonotype was counted between two and nine times. The J gene is TRBJ2-5, the V gene TRBV4-3; weak D call: TRBD2 (5 bases). This CDR3 is 15 amino acids long. CDR1 is LGHNA, CDR2 YSLEER, per germline. Trimming shortened V by 0 bases and J by 4 bases, and 12 bases separated the two germline ends. The CDR3 reads CASSQDLSGGETQYF. CDR3 in DNA: TGCGCCAGCAGCCAAGATCTCTCAGGAGGAGAGACCCAGTACTTC.

The J gene is TRBJ2-1, the V gene TRBV12-3 or TRBV12-4, with D possibly matching TRBD2 (6 bases). The CDR3 spans 16 residues. The V end was cut by 8 bases, the J end by 6 bases, with 23 bases between. The CDR3 region has the DNA TGTGCCAGCGCACCAGGGTGGCTAGCGCTGACCAATGAGCAGTTCTTC. Translating gives CASAPGWLALTNEQFF.

Only a few counts were recorded for this clonotype. This chain uses TRBV4-2 with TRBJ2-1; D is ambiguous. Germline loops: CDR1 LGHNA, CDR2 YNFKEQ. CDR3 size: 14 residues. The germline V and J ends were trimmed by 0 bases and 3 bases, with 6 bases remaining between them. The CDR3 loop is CASSQELNYNEQFF. CDR3 DNA sequence: TGTGCCAGCAGCCAAGAACTCAACTACAATGAGCAGTTCTTC.

The chain joins TRBV20-1 to TRBJ1-1, with TRBD1 as a possible D gene (5 bases). In germline, CDR1 is DFQATT, CDR2 SNEGSKA (reference sequence). Deletions cut 2 bases from V and 1 base from J, with 8 bases between. This CDR3 is 13 amino acids long. CDR3 sequence: CSARRQRNTEAFF. The CDR3 coding sequence is TGCAGTGCTAGACGACAGAGGAACACTGAAGCTTTCTTT.

This clonotype showed up just a few times. The gene calls are TRBV5-1 and TRBJ2-5; D unresolved. Germline loops: CDR1 SGHRS, CDR2 YFSETQ. The CDR3 runs to 14 residues. Trimming removed 0 bases at V and 3 bases at J, with 9 bases between. DNA of the CDR3: TGCGCCAGCAGCTTGGGCAGGTTAGAAGAGACCCAGTACTTC. This gives the protein CASSLGRLEETQYF. The full variable domain, rest sourced from reference TRBV5-1 and TRBJ2-5, is KAGVTQTPRYLIKTRGQQVTLSCSPISGHRSVSWYQQTPGQGLQFLFEYFSETQRNKGNFPGRFSGRQFSNSRSEMNVSTLELGDSALYLCASSLGRLEETQYFGPGTRLLVL.

The chain has TRBV28 and TRBJ2-5, with D tentatively TRBD1 (7 bases). Germline CDR1 reads MDHEN; CDR2 reads SYDVKM. The CDR3 covers 18 residues. Deletions cut 0 bases from V and 3 bases from J, with 20 bases between. CDR3 region: CASSLWVLRQGGKETQYF. CDR3 bases: TGTGCCAGCAGTTTATGGGTCTTGAGACAGGGCGGGAAAGAGACCCAGTACTTC.

This clonotype was seen more than once but under ten times. The chain employs TRBV6-1 and TRBJ2-1; TRBD2 is a possible D gene (6 bases). Looked up from germline, CDR1 is MNHNS and CDR2 is SASEGT. V lost 3 bases and J 7 bases, leaving 16 bases between the germline ends. The CDR3 has 15 residues. CDR3 region: CASSEGLSRLNEQFF. In DNA form, the CDR3 reads TGTGCCAGCAGTGAGGGACTGAGCCGGCTAAATGAGCAGTTCTTC.

This clonotype was counted a few times. This sequence joins TRBV6-2 or TRBV6-3 and TRBJ1-4, with D perhaps TRBD1 (6 bases). Trimming cost V 4 bases and J 1 base, with 13 bases left between them. Germline CDR1 and CDR2: MNHEY and SVGEGT. This CDR3 is built from 16 residues. CDR3 bases: TGTGCCAGCAGTTCGCGAAGGACAGAAACTAATGAAAAACTGTTTTTT. This sequence encodes CASSSRRTETNEKLFF.

This clonotype turned up a few times. This sequence joins TRBV5-1 and TRBJ2-1; D is possibly TRBD1 (5 bases). Deletions cut 0 bases from V and 2 bases from J, with 6 bases between. CDR3 length: 14 amino acids. CDR1 is SGHRS, CDR2 YFSETQ, per germline. The CDR3 here is CASSLEGAYNEQFF. The CDR3, as DNA: TGCGCCAGCAGCTTGGAAGGGGCCTACAATGAGCAGTTCTTC. The variable domain in full, completed from reference TRBV5-1 and TRBJ2-1, reads KAGVTQTPRYLIKTRGQQVTLSCSPISGHRSVSWYQQTPGQGLQFLFEYFSETQRNKGNFPGRFSGRQFSNSRSEMNVSTLELGDSALYLCASSLEGAYNEQFFGPGTRLTVL.

The chain combines TRBV12-3 or TRBV12-4 with TRBJ2-5, with D hard to call. Trimming removed 1 base at V and 2 bases at J, with 8 bases between. The CDR3 totals 14 residues. DNA of the CDR3: TGTGCCAGCAGTTTAGAACAAAATCAAGAGACCCAGTACTTC. This sequence encodes CASSLEQNQETQYF.

The rearrangement joins TRBV3-1 to TRBJ2-7; D is unclear. V lost 1 base and J lost 1, with 8 bases in between. From germline, CDR1 is LGHDT and CDR2 YNNKEL (reference sequence). This CDR3 spans 14 amino acids. CDR3 sequence (DNA): TGTGCCAGCAGCCAAGTACGGCAGTCCTACGAGCAGTACTTC. It encodes CASSQVRQSYEQYF.

A single count supports this clonotype. The CDR3 DNA reads TGTGCCACCCAGACAGCTGGGGCCAACGTCCTGACTTTC. Its translation is CATQTAGANVLTF. This sequence joins TRBV28 and TRBJ2-6, with D possibly matching TRBD1 (5 bases). The V end lost 10 bases, the J end lost 2 bases, and 9 bases lay between the germline ends. The germline V gene encodes CDR1 MDHEN and CDR2 SYDVKM. The CDR3 extends over 13 amino acids.

The V and J genes are TRBV11-2 and TRBJ2-3, with TRBD2 identical over 16 bases. CDR3 length equals 18 residues. With V trimmed by 3 bases and J by 2 bases, 5 bases remained unmatched. Germline V CDR1 and CDR2: SGHAT, FQNNGV. The CDR3 is CASSFQGLAGGPTDTQYF. As DNA, the CDR3 is TGTGCCAGCAGCTTCCAGGGACTAGCGGGAGGGCCCACAGATACGCAGTATTTT. The full variable domain, completed using reference TRBV11-2 and TRBJ2-3, is EAGVAQSPRYKIIEKRQSVAFWCNPISGHATLYWYQQILGQGPKLLIQFQNNGVVDDSQLPKDRFSAERLKGVDSTLKIQPAKLEDSAVYLCASSFQGLAGGPTDTQYFGPGTRLTVL.

The V gene is TRBV20-1, the J gene TRBJ2-5, with TRBD2 matching over 10 bases. V dropped 5 bases and J dropped 2; count of bases not matched to a gene: 5. The CDR3 has 14 amino acids. CDR1 and CDR2 from the germline V gene are DFQATT and SNEGSKA (reference sequence). This CDR3 is CSAQTSGVQETQYF. The CDR3 DNA reads TGCAGTGCTCAAACTAGCGGGGTGCAAGAGACCCAGTACTTC.

V and J are TRBV5-1 and TRBJ2-6; no clear D. Trimming removed 1 base from V and 2 bases from J, with 7 bases in between. The CDR3 has 15 residues. The V gene's germline CDR1 is SGHRS and CDR2 YFSETQ. The CDR3 DNA is TGCGCCAGCAGCTTGAGTTCTCCTGGGGCCAACGTCCTGACTTTC. Translation: CASSLSSPGANVLTF.

The chain uses TRBV20-1 and TRBJ2-5; 7 bases map to TRBD2. The germline CDR1 and CDR2 sequences are DFQATT and SNEGSKA (reference sequence). The CDR3 has 15 residues. V gave up 7 bases and J gave up 5 bases; unmatched junction bases: 16. For the CDR3, the DNA is TGCAGTGGCGGAGAGGGTTTGGCGGGAGATGAGACCCAGTACTTC. It is translated as CSGGEGLAGDETQYF.

This clonotype was detected only a few times. The J gene is TRBJ2-1, the V gene TRBV19; maybe TRBD1 (6 bases). This CDR3 region has 14 residues. The V gene's germline CDR1 is LNHDA and CDR2 SQIVND (reference sequence). The germline V and J ends were trimmed by 6 bases and 5 bases, with 14 bases remaining between them. CDR3 amino acids: CASSADRNNNEQFF. DNA for the CDR3: TGTGCCAGTAGCGCCGACAGGAACAACAATGAGCAGTTCTTC. Together with reference TRBV19 and TRBJ2-1, the CDR3 gives the full variable domain: DGGITQSPKYLFRKEGQNVTLSCEQNLNHDAMYWYRQDPGQGLRLIYYSQIVNDFQKGDIAEGYSVSREKKESFPLTVTSAQKNPTAFYLCASSADRNNNEQFFGPGTRLTVL.

This clonotype was found a few times. The J gene is TRBJ2-1, the V gene TRBV5-1; TRBD2 aligns across 10 bases. Germline lookup yields CDR1 SGHRS and CDR2 YFSETQ. This CDR3 is built from 17 residues. J was trimmed by 3 bases and V by 0 bases; bases with no gene match: 6. This CDR3 is CASSLGTSGSYYNEQFF. CDR3 in DNA: TGCGCCAGCAGCTTGGGGACTAGCGGAAGCTACTACAATGAGCAGTTCTTC.

This clonotype was counted a few times. The CDR3 nucleotides read TGCAGCGTTGAGGAAGTCTCTGGAAACACCATATATTTT. It yields the protein CSVEEVSGNTIYF. The genes are TRBV29-1 and TRBJ1-3; D uncertain. From germline, CDR1 is SQVTM and CDR2 ANQGSEA. The germline V and J ends were trimmed by 3 bases and 0 bases, with 6 bases remaining between them. This CDR3 is 13 amino acids long. The full variable domain, its missing parts supplied by reference TRBV29-1 and TRBJ1-3, is SAVISQKPSRDICQRGTSLTIQCQVDSQVTMMFWYRQQPGQSLTLIATANQGSEATYESGFVIDKFPISRPNLTFSTLTVSNMSPEDSSIYLCSVEEVSGNTIYFGEGSWLTVV.

The CDR3 nucleotides are TGTGCCAGTAAAATCCGGGGGGGTGAAAAACTGTTTTTT. This sequence encodes CASKIRGGEKLFF. The rearrangement links TRBV19 to TRBJ1-4; weak D call: TRBD1 (5 bases). The CDR3 consists of 13 residues. The V gene's germline CDR1 is LNHDA and CDR2 SQIVND (reference sequence). Trimming cost V 7 bases and J 7 bases, with 13 bases left between them. Complete variable domain (other parts from reference TRBV19 and TRBJ1-4): DGGITQSPKYLFRKEGQNVTLSCEQNLNHDAMYWYRQDPGQGLRLIYYSQIVNDFQKGDIAEGYSVSREKKESFPLTVTSAQKNPTAFYLCASKIRGGEKLFFGSGTQLSVL.

Only a few counts were recorded for this clonotype. The rearrangement joins TRBV5-1 to TRBJ2-2; D tentatively fits TRBD1 or TRBD2 (5 bases each). Germline values: CDR1 SGHRS, CDR2 YFSETQ. V lost 2 bases and J 0 bases, leaving 11 bases between the germline ends. The CDR3 covers 16 residues. In DNA, the CDR3 is TGCGCCAGCAGCTTAGCCGGGACCTCGAACACCGGGGAGCTGTTTTTT. Translation: CASSLAGTSNTGELFF. The full variable domain, with the rest looked up from reference TRBV5-1 and TRBJ2-2, is KAGVTQTPRYLIKTRGQQVTLSCSPISGHRSVSWYQQTPGQGLQFLFEYFSETQRNKGNFPGRFSGRQFSNSRSEMNVSTLELGDSALYLCASSLAGTSNTGELFFGEGSRLTVL.

This clonotype came up a few times. The chain uses TRBV6-2 or TRBV6-3 and TRBJ2-2; 8 bases align to TRBD1. Germline V gene data show CDR1 as MNHEY and CDR2 as SVGEGT. This CDR3 comprises 15 residues. V dropped 7 bases and J dropped 4; count of bases not matched to a gene: 8. The CDR3 region has the DNA TGTGCCAGCACGTTCCAGGGACAGGTCACCGGGGAGCTGTTTTTT. Translating gives CASTFQGQVTGELFF.

The J gene is TRBJ2-7, the V gene TRBV3-1, with D perhaps TRBD1 or TRBD2 (5 bases each). Germline loops: CDR1 LGHDT, CDR2 YNNKEL (reference sequence). V was clipped by 1 base and J by 4 bases, with 11 bases between them. CDR3 size: 14 residues. CDR3 in DNA: TGTGCCAGCAGCCAAGGCCGGGACGGATACGAGCAGTACTTC. This encodes CASSQGRDGYEQYF.